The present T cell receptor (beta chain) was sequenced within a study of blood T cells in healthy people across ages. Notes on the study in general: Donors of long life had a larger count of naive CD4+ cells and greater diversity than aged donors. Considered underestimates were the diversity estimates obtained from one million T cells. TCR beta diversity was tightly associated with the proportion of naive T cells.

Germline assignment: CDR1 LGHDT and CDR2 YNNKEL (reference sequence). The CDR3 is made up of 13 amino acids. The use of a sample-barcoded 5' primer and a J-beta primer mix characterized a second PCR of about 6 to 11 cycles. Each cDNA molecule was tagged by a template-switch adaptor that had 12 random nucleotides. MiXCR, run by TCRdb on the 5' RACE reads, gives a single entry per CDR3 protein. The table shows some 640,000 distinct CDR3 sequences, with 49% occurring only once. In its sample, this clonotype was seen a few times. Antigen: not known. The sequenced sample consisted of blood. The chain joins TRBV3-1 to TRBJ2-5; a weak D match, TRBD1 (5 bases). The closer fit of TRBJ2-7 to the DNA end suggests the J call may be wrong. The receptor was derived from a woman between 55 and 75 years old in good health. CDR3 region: CASTSLGEGEQYF. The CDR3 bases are TGTGCCAGCACTTCTTTAGGGGAAGGCGAGCAGTACTTC.